These T cell receptor beta chains were read from a single sample in a study of cytomegalovirus exposure and HLA in healthy donors. Libraries were prepared by immunoSEQ multiplex PCR; TCRdb keeps only in-frame clonotypes and omits some of them. In the table there are roughly 82,000 clones, roughly 93% of which are singletons. Material for sequencing was PBMCs. Every receptor here comes from a man aged 18 to 30 in good health and CMV-seronegative. Each CDR3 is given with its conserved first and last residue.

CDR3	length	V	J
CASSLPGLRTEAFF	14	TRBV7-2	TRBJ1-1
CASSLLAGSYNEQFF	15	TRBV5-1	TRBJ2-1
CASSYSGVNTEAFF	14	TRBV6-5	TRBJ1-1
CSPASGEQQFF	11	TRBV20-1	TRBJ2-1
CASSLPQGSYEQYF	14	TRBV11-2	TRBJ2-7
CASSLRETQYF	11	TRBV5-4	TRBJ2-5
CASSKNTGTGYPYEQYF	17	TRBV21-1	TRBJ2-7
CASSDRNPGQGGFGYTF	17	TRBV4-3	TRBJ1-2
CASSPGAGAYEQYF	14	TRBV28	TRBJ2-7
CAISEDRRDTIYF	13	TRBV10-3	TRBJ1-3
CASSYSKGVNTEAFF	15	TRBV6-5	TRBJ1-1
CASRRETEAFF	11	TRBV5-1	TRBJ1-1
CASSQENRYNEQFF	14	TRBV4-1	TRBJ2-1
CAWSYWGPSANTIYF	15	TRBV30	TRBJ1-3
CASSFLAVDTGELFF	15	TRBV5-1	TRBJ2-2
CSVGGLQDSGNTIYF	15	TRBV29-1	TRBJ1-3
CASSGQGSNQPQHF	14	TRBV6-1	TRBJ1-5
CASSLIKGTDLAYGYTF	17	TRBV7-9	TRBJ1-2